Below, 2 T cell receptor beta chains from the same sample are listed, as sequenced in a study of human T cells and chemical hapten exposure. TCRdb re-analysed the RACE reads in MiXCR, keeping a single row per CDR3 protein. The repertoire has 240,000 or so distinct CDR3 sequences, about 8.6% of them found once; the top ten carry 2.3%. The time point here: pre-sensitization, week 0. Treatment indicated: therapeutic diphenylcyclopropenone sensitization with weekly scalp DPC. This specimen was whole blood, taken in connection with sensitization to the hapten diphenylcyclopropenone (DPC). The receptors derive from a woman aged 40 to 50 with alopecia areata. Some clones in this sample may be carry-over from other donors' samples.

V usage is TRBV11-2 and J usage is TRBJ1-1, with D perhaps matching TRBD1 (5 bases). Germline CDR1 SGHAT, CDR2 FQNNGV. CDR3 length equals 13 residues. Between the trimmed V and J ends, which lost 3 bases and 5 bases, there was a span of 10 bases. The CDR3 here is CASSFQGGTEAFF. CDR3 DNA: TGTGCCAGCAGCTTTCAGGGAGGGACTGAAGCTTTCTTT.

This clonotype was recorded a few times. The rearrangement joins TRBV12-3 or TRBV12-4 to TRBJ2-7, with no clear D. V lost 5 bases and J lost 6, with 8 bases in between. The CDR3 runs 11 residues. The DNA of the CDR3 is TGTGCCAGCAGTCAGTTAGCCGAGCAGTACTTC. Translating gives CASSQLAEQYF.